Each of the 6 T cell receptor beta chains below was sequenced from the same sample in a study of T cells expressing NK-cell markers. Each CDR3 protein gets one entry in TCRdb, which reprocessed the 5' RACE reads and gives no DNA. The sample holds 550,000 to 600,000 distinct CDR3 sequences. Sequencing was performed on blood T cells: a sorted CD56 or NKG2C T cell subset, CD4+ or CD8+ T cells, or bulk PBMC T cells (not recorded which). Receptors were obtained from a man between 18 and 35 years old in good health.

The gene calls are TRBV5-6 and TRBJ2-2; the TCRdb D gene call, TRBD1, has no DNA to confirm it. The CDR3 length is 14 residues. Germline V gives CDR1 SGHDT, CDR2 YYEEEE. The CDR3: CASNLLQGPGELFF.

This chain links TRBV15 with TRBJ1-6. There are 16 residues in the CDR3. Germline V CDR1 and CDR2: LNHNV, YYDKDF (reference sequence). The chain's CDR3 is CATSRAPTEYNSPLHF.

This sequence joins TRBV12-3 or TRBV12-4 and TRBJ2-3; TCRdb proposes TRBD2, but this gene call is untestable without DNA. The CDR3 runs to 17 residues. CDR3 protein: CASSPIMASGGTDTQYF.

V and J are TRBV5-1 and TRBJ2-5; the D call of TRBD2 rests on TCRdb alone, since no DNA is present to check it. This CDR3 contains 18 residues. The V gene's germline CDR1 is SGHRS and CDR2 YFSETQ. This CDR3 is CASSWGPKKSRLRETQYF.

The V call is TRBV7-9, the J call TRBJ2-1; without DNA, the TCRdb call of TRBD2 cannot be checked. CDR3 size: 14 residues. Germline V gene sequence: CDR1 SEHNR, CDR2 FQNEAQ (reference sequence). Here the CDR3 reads CASSLAWESSEQFF.

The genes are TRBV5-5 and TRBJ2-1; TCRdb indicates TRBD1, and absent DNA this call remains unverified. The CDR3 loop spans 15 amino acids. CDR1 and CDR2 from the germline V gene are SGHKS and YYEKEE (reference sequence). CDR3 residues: CASTPTPGGHNEQFF.